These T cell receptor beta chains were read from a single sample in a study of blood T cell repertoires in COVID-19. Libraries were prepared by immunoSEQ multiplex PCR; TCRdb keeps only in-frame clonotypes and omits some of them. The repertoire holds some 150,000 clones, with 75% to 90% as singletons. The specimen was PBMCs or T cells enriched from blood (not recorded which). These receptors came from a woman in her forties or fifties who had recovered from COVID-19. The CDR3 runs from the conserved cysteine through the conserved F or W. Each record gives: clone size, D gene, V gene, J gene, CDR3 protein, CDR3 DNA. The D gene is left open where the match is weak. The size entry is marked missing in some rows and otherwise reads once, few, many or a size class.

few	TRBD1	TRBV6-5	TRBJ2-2	CATIDRGNTGELFF	TGTGCCACCATAGACAGGGGGAACACCGGGGAGCTGTTTTTT
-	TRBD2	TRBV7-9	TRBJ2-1	CASSVGTSGYYYNEQFF	TGTGCCAGCAGCGTCGGGACTAGCGGGTACTACTACAATGAGCAGTTCTTC
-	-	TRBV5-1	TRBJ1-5	CASRRTTESNQPQHF	TGCGCCAGCAGGCGGACGACAGAGAGCAATCAGCCCCAGCATTTT
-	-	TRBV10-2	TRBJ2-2	CASSELSTGELFF	TGCGCCAGCAGTGAGCTCAGCACCGGGGAGCTGTTTTTT
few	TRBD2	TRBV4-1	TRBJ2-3	CASSQEYIMVGGRPDTQYF	TGCGCCAGCAGCCAAGAATACATCATGGTGGGAGGGAGGCCAGATACGCAGTATTTT
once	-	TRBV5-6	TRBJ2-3	CASSFRQLHTDTQYF	TGTGCCAGCAGCTTTCGACAGCTACACACAGATACGCAGTATTTT
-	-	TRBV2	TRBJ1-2	CASSGGGGYTF	TGTGCCAGCAGTGGAGGCGGTGGCTACACCTTC
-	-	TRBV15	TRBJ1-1	CATSRDVRGEAFF	TGTGCCACCAGCAGAGATGTCCGGGGAGAAGCTTTCTTT
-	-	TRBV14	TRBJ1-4	CASSRGGLRGEKLFF	TGTGCCAGCAGCCGGGGGGGACTGCGGGGTGAAAAACTGTTTTTT
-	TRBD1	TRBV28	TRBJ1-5	CASSPGQGGQPQHF	TGTGCCAGCAGTCCAGGACAGGGCGGTCAGCCCCAGCATTTT
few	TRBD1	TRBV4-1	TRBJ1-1	CASSQQGVNTEAFF	TGCGCCAGCAGCCAACAGGGGGTGAACACTGAAGCTTTCTTT
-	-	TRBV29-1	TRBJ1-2	CSGLEEVAEGGYTF	TGCAGCGGCCTGGAGGAGGTGGCTGAAGGTGGCTACACCTTC
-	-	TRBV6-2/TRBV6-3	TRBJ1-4	CASSYWAGKLFF	TGTGCCAGCAGTTACTGGGCAGGAAAACTGTTTTTT
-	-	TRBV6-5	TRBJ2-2	CASSYRSELPGELFF	TGTGCCAGCAGTTATAGGTCGGAGTTGCCCGGGGAGCTGTTTTTT
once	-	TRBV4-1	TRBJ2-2	CASSQVVLAADTGELFF	TGCGCCAGCAGCCAAGTTGTGTTAGCGGCCGACACCGGGGAGCTGTTTTTT
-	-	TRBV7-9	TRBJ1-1	CASSFGANTEAFF	TGTGCCAGCAGCTTCGGAGCTAACACTGAAGCTTTCTTT
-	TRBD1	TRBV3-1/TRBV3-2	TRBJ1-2	CASSQGVGTGADGYTF	TGTGCCAGCAGCCAAGGGGTGGGGACAGGGGCCGATGGCTACACCTTC
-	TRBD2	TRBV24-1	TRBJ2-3	CATSTTTGGETQYF	TGTGCCACCAGTACCACGACGGGGGGAGAAACGCAGTATTTT
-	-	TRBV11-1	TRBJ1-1	CASSLGNGATEAFF	TGTGCCAGCAGCTTAGGGAATGGGGCCACTGAAGCTTTCTTT
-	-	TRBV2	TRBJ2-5	CASKERAQETQYF	TGTGCCAGCAAAGAGCGGGCTCAAGAGACCCAGTACTTC
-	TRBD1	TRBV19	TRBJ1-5	CASRGKGTENQPQHF	TGTGCCAGCAGGGGGAAAGGGACAGAGAATCAGCCCCAGCATTTT
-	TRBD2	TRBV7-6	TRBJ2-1	CASSASGSRLNEQFF	TGTGCCAGCAGCGCTAGCGGGTCTCGGTTAAATGAGCAGTTCTTC
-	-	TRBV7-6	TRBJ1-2	CASSLAQVSGAGGYTF	TGTGCCAGCAGCTTAGCGCAGGTCAGCGGTGCGGGGGGCTACACCTTC
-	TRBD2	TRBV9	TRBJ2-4	CASSGGGYGLAGVIQYF	TGTGCCAGCAGCGGCGGCGGATATGGGCTAGCGGGAGTTATTCAGTACTTC
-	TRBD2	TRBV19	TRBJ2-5	CASSLGLAGEETQYF	TGTGCCAGTAGTTTGGGACTAGCGGGAGAAGAGACCCAGTACTTC
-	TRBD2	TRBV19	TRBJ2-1	CASSILAGGHGREQFF	TGTGCCAGTAGTATACTAGCGGGGGGCCATGGGCGTGAGCAGTTCTTC
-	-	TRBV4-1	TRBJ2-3	CASSQDLPGTDTQYF	TGCGCCAGCAGCCAAGATCTCCCAGGCACAGATACGCAGTATTTT
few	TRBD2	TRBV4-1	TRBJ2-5	CASSQASGSQETQYF	TGCGCCAGCAGCCAAGCTAGCGGGAGCCAAGAGACCCAGTACTTC
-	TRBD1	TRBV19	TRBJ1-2	CASSIGRGLYGYTF	TGTGCCAGTAGTATCGGCAGGGGGCTCTATGGCTACACCTTC
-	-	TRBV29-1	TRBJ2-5	CSVPSQGLGETQYF	TGCAGCGTGCCCTCGCAGGGTTTGGGGGAGACCCAGTACTTC
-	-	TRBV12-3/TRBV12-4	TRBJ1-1	CASSPTETTEAFF	TGTGCCAGCAGTCCGACAGAGACCACTGAAGCTTTCTTT
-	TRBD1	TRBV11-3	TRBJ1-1	CASSPGQGAGEAFF	TGTGCCAGCAGCCCCGGACAGGGGGCAGGTGAAGCTTTCTTT